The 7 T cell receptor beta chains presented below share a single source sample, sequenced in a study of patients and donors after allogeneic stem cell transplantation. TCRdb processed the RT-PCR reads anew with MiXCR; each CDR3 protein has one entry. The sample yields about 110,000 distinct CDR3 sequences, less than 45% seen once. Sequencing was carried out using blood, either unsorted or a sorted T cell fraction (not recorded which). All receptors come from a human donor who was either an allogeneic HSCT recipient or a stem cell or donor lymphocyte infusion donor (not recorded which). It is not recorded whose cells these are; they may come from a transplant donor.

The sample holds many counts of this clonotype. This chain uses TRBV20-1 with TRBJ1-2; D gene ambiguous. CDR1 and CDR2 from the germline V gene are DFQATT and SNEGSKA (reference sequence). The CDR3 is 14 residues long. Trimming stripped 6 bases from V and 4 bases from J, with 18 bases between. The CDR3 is CSAFPTGRGYGYTF. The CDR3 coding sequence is TGCAGTGCATTCCCGACTGGCCGGGGCTATGGCTACACCTTC.

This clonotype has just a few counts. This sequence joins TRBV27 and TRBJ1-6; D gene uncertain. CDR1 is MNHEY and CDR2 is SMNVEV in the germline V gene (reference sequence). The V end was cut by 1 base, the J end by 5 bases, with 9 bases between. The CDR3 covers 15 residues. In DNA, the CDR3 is TGTGCCAGCAGTTTATTGGACGCCCATAATTCACCCCTCCACTTT. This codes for CASSLLDAHNSPLHF.

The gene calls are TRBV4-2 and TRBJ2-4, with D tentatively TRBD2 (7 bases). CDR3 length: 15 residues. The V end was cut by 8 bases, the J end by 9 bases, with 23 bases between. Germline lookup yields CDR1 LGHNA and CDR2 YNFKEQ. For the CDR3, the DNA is TGTGCCAGCCCCCAGTTGGGGGCTGGGAGGGGCATTCAGTACTTC. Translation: CASPQLGAGRGIQYF.

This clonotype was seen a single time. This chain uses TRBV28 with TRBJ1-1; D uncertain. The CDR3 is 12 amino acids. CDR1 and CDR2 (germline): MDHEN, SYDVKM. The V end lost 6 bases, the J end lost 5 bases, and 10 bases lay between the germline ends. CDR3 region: CASRIRRTEAFF. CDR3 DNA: TGTGCCAGCAGGATTAGACGGACTGAAGCTTTCTTT. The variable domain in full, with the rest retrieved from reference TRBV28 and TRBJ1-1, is DVKVTQSSRYLVKRTGEKVFLECVQDMDHENMFWYRQDPGLGLRLIYFSYDVKMKEKGDIPEGYSVSREKKERFSLILESASTNQTSMYLCASRIRRTEAFFGQGTRLTVV.

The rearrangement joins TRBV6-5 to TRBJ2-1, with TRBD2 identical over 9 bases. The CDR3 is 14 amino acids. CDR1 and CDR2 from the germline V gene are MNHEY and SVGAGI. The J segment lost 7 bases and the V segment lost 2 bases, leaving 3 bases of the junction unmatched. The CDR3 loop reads CASSYTGLANEQFF. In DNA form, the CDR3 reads TGTGCCAGCAGTTACACGGGACTAGCTAATGAGCAGTTCTTC.

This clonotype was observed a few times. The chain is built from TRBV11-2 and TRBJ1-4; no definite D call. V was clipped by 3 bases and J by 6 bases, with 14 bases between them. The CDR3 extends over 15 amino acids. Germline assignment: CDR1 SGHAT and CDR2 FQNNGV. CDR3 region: CASSFSPESYEKLFF. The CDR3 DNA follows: TGTGCCAGCAGCTTCAGCCCGGAGTCCTATGAAAAACTGTTTTTT.

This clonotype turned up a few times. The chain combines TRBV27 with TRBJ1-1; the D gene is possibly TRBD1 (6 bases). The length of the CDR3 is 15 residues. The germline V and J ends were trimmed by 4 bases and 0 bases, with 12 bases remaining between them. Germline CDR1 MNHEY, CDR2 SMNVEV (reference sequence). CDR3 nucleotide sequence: TGTGCCAGCAGTTCGAGGGGGAATGTGAACACTGAAGCTTTCTTT. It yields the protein CASSSRGNVNTEAFF.